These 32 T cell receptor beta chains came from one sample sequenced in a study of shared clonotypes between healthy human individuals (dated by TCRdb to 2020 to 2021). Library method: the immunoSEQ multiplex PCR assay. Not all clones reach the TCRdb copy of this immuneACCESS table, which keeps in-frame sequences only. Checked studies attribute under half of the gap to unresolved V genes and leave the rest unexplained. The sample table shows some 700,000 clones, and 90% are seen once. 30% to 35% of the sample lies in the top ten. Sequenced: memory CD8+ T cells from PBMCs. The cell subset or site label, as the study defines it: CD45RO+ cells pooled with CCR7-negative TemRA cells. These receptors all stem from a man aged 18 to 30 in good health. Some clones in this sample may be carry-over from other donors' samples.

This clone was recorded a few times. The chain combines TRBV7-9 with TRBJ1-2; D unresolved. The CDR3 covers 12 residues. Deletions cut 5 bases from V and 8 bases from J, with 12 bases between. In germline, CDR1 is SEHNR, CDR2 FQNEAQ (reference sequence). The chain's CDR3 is CASSPASRGYTF. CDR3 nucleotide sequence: TGTGCCAGCAGCCCCGCTTCGAGGGGCTACACCTTC. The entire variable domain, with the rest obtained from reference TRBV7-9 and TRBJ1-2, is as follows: DTGVSQNPRHKITKRGQNVTFRCDPISEHNRLYWYRQTLGQGPEFLTYFQNEAQLEKSRLLSDRFSAERPKGSFSTLEIQRTEQGDSAMYLCASSPASRGYTFGSGTRLTVV.

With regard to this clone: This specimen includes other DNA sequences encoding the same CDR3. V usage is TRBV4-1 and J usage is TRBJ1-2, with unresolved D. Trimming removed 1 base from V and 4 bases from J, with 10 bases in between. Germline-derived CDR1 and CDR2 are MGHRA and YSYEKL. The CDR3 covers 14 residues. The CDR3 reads CASSQVGQSYGYTF. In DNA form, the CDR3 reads TGCGCCAGCAGCCAAGTAGGGCAGAGCTATGGCTACACCTTC.

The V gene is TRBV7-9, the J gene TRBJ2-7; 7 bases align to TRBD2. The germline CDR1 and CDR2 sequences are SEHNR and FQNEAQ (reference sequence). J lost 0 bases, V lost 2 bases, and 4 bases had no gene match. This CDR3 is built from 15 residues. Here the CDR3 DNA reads TGTGCCAGCAGCTTACTAGCGGAGAGCTCCTACGAGCAGTACTTC. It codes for CASSLLAESSYEQYF.

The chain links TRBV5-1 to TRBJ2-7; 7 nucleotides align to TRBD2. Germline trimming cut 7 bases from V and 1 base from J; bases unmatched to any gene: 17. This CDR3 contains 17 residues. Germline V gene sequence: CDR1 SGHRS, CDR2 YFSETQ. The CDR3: CASLPGGGQRVSYEQYF. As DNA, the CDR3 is TGCGCCAGCCTGCCGGGGGGAGGGCAAAGGGTATCCTACGAGCAGTACTTC.

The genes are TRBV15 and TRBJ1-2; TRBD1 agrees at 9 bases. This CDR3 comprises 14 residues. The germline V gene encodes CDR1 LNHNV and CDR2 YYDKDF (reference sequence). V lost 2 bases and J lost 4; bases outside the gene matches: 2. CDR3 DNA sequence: TGTGCCACCAGCAGATCGACAGGGGGCTATGGCTACACCTTC. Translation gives CATSRSTGGYGYTF. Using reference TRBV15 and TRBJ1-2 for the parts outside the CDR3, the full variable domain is DAMVIQNPRYQVTQFGKPVTLSCSQTLNHNVMYWYQQKSSQAPKLLFHYYDKDFNNEADTPDNFQSRRPNTSFCFLDIRSPGLGDTAMYLCATSRSTGGYGYTFGSGTRLTVV.

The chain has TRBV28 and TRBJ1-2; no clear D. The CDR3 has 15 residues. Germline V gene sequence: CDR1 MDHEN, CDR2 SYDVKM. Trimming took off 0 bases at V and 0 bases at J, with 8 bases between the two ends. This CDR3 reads CASSLWRGANYGYTF. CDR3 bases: TGTGCCAGCAGTTTATGGCGGGGAGCTAACTATGGCTACACCTTC.

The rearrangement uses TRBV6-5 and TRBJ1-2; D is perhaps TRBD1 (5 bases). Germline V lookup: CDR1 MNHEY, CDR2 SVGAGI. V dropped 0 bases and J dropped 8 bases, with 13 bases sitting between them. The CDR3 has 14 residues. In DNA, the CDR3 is TGTGCCAGCAGTTACTCGACCGGGGCCGGAGGCTACACCTTC. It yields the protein CASSYSTGAGGYTF.

In nucleotides, the CDR3 is TGTGCCAGCAGCCCTGTAGGTGTCCCGGGACTAGCGGGATGGGCCTGGGAGCTGTTTTTT. Protein product: CASSPVGVPGLAGWAWELFF. This chain connects TRBV5-5 to TRBJ2-2; 13 bases align to TRBD2. The germline V gene has CDR1 SGHKS and CDR2 YYEKEE (reference sequence). V lost 4 bases, J lost 9 bases, and 21 bases stayed unmatched. This CDR3 contains 20 residues.

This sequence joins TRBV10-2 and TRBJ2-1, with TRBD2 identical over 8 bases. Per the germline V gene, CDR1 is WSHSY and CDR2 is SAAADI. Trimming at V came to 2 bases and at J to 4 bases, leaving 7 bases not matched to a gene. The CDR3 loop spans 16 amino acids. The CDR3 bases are TGCGCCAGCAGTGAGACTAGCGGTCGGGGGTACAATGAGCAGTTCTTC. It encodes CASSETSGRGYNEQFF.

The CDR3 nucleotides read TGTGCCAGCAGCCTCCGGGACAGGGAAGAGACCCAGTACTTC. Encoded protein: CASSLRDREETQYF. V gene TRBV7-9 combines with J gene TRBJ2-5, with 9 positions matching TRBD1. The trim removed 5 bases at V and 3 bases at J, leaving 4 bases unmatched. Germline V gene lookup returns CDR1 SEHNR and CDR2 FQNEAQ (reference sequence). There are 14 residues in the CDR3.

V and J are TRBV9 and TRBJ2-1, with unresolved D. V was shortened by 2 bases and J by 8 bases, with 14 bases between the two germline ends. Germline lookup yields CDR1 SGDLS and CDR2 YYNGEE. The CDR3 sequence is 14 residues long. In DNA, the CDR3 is TGTGCCAGCAGCGTCTACCTAGATTACTATGAGCAGTTCTTC. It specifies CASSVYLDYYEQFF.

The CDR3 coding sequence is TGCGCCAGCAGCCGTCCTAGGGACTACGAGCAGTACTTC. Its protein product is CASSRPRDYEQYF. The V and J genes are TRBV5-1 and TRBJ2-7, with no clear D. Per germline, CDR1 SGHRS and CDR2 YFSETQ. V was pared by 4 bases and J by 3 bases, with 11 bases between. The CDR3 contains 13 residues.

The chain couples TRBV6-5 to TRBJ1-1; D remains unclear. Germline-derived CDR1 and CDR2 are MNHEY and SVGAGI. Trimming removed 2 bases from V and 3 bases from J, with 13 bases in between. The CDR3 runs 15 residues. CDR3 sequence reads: CASSYSRESDTEAFF. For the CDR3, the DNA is TGTGCCAGCAGTTACAGTCGGGAATCTGACACTGAAGCTTTCTTT.

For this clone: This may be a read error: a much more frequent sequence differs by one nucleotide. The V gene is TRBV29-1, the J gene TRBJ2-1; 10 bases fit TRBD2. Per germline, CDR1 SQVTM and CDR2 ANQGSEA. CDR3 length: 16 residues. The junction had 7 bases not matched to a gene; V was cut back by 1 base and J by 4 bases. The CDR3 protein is CSVEGTTSGAYNEQFF. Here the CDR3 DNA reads TGCAGCGTTGAAGGGACTACTAGCGGGGCTTACAATGAGCAGTTCTTC.

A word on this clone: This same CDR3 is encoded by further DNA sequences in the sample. CDR3 sequence (DNA): TGTGCCAGCAGTTACTCGGATGAGCAGTACTTC. Translated: CASSYSDEQYF. This chain uses TRBV6-6 with TRBJ2-7; D not certain. CDR3 size: 11 residues. The V end was cut by 0 bases, the J end by 7 bases, with 4 bases between. Germline values: CDR1 MNHNY, CDR2 SVGAGI (reference sequence).

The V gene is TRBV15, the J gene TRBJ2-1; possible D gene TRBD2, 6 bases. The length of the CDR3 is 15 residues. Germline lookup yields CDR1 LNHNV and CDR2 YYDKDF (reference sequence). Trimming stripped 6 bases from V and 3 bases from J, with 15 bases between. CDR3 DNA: TGTGCCACCAGTCAAGCACTAGCTGTCTACAATGAGCAGTTCTTC. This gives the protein CATSQALAVYNEQFF.

The CDR3, as DNA: TGTGCCAGCAGCCAGAGGCGGTGGGAGACCCAGTACTTC. Amino acid sequence: CASSQRRWETQYF. V gene TRBV6-5 combines with J gene TRBJ2-5; no clear D gene. Per germline, CDR1 MNHEY and CDR2 SVGAGI. This CDR3 is built from 13 residues. Trimming pared 6 bases from V and 5 bases from J, leaving 13 bases between.

CDR3 in amino acids: CASSLGQGLQETQYF. CDR3 nucleotide sequence: TGTGCCAGCAGCTTAGGACAGGGGCTGCAAGAGACCCAGTACTTC. The chain recombines TRBV5-6 with TRBJ2-5; 9 bases fit TRBD1. The V gene's germline CDR1 is SGHDT and CDR2 YYEEEE. The CDR3 extends over 15 amino acids. J gave up 2 bases and V 2 bases, and 4 bases lay outside the gene matches.

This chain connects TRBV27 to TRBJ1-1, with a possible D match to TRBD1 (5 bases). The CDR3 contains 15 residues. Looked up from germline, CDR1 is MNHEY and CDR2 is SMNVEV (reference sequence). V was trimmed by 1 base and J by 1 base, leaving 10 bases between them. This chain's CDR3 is CASSLFGTANTEAFF. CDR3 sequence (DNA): TGTGCCAGCAGTTTATTCGGGACGGCGAACACTGAAGCTTTCTTT.

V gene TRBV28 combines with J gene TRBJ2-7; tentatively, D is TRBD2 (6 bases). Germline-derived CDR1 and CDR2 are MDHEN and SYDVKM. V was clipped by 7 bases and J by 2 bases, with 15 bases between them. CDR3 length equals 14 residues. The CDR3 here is CASTPPGRTYEQYF. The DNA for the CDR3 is TGTGCCAGCACCCCACCAGGGAGGACCTACGAGCAGTACTTC.

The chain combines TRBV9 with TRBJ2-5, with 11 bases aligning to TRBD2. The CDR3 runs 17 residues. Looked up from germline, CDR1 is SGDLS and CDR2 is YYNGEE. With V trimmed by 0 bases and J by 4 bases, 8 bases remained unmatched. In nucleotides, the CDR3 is TGTGCCAGCAGCGTAGGGGTGATAGCGGGAGGGCCAGAGACCCAGTACTTC. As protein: CASSVGVIAGGPETQYF.

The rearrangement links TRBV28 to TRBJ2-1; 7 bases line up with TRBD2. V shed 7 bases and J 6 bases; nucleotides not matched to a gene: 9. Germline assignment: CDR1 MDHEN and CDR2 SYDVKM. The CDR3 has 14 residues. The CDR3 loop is CASIRRLASNEQFF. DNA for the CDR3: TGTGCCAGCATTCGGAGACTAGCCTCCAATGAGCAGTTCTTC.

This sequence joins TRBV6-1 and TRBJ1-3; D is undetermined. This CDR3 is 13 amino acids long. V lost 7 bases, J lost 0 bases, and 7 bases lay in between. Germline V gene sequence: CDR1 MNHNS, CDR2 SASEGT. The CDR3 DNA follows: TGTGCCAGCACCCCACGCTCTGGAAACACCATATATTTT. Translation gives CASTPRSGNTIYF.

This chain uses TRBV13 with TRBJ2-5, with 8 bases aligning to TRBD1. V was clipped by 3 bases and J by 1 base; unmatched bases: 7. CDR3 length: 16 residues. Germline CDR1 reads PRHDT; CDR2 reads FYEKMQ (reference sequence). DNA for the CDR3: TGTGCCAGCAGCTTTAGGTCGGACAGGGCCCAAGAGACCCAGTACTTC. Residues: CASSFRSDRAQETQYF.

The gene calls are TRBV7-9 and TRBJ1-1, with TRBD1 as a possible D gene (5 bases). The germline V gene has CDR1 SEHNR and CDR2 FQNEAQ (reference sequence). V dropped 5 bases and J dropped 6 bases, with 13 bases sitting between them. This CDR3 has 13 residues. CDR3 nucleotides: TGTGCCAGCAGCCGAACAGGTCGTCCTGAAGCTTTCTTT. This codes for CASSRTGRPEAFF.

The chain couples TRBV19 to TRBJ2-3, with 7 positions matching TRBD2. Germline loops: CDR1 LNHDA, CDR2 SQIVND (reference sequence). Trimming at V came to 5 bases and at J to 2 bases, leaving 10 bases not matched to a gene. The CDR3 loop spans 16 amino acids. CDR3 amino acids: CASSLLAVTSTDTQYF. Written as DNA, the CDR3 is TGTGCCAGTAGTCTTCTAGCGGTGACATCCACAGATACGCAGTATTTT.

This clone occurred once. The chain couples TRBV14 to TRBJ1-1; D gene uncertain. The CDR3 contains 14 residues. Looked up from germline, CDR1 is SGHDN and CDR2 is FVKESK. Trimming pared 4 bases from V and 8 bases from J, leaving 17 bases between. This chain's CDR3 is CASSPVEGSVEAFF. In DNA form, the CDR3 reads TGTGCCAGCAGCCCAGTGGAGGGATCGGTGGAAGCTTTCTTT.

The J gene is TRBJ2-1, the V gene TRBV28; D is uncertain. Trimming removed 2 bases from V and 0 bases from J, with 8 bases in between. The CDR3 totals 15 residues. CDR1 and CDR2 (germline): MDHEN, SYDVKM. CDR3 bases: TGTGCCAGCAGTTTAATGGCGGCCTCCTACAATGAGCAGTTCTTC. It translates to CASSLMAASYNEQFF.

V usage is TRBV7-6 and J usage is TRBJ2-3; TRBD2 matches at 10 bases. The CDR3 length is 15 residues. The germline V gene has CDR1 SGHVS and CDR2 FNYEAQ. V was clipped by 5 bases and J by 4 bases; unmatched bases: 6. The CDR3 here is CASSGGLATPDTQYF. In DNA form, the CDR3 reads TGTGCCAGCAGCGGGGGACTAGCGACCCCAGATACGCAGTATTTT. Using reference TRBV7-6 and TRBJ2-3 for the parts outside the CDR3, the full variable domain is GAGVSQSPRYKVTKRGQDVALRCDPISGHVSLYWYRQALGQGPEFLTYFNYEAQQDKSGLPNDRFSAERPEGSISTLTIQRTEQRDSAMYRCASSGGLATPDTQYFGPGTRLTVL.

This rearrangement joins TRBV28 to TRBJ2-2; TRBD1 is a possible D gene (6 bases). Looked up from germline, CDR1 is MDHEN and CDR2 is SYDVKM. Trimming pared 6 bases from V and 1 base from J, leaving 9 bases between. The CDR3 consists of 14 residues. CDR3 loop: CASRGHWNTGELFF. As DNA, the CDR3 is TGTGCCAGCAGGGGACACTGGAACACCGGGGAGCTGTTTTTT.

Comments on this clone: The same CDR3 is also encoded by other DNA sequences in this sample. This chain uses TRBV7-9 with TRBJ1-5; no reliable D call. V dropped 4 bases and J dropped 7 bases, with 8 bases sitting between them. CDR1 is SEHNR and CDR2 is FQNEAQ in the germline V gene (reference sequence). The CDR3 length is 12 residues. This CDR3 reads CASSSLGQPQHF. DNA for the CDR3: TGTGCCAGCAGCTCACTAGGGCAGCCCCAGCATTTT. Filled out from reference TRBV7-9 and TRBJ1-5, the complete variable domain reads DTGVSQNPRHKITKRGQNVTFRCDPISEHNRLYWYRQTLGQGPEFLTYFQNEAQLEKSRLLSDRFSAERPKGSFSTLEIQRTEQGDSAMYLCASSSLGQPQHFGDGTRLSIL.

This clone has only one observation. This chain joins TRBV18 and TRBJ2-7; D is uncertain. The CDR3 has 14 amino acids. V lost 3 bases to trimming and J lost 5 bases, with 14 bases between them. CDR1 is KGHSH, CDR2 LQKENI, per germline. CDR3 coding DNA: TGTGCCAGCTCACCGGTTAGTAATCTAGACGAGCAGTACTTC. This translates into CASSPVSNLDEQYF.